This T cell receptor (beta chain) was sequenced for a study of beta chain features in type 1 diabetes. Study-wide findings and caveats: All four CD4+ subsets from Type 1 diabetes patients carried moderately but significantly shorter TCRB CDR3s.

As every portion of the isolated RNA was reverse transcribed, the sequencing read expressed TCRB transcripts. The assay was immunoSEQ multiplex PCR, and TCRdb's table has in-frame clones only and misses some. This table holds around 14,000 clones, approximately 76% found once. A word on this clone: Its antigen is unidentified.

The germline CDR1 and CDR2 sequences are MNHNY and SVGAGI (reference sequence). The ends were cut back, 6 bases at V and 2 bases at J, with 8 bases in the middle. The CDR3 length is 13 residues. The source material was stem cell memory CD4+ T cells from blood. The source is a woman under 30 with type 1 diabetes. The V gene is TRBV6-6, the J gene TRBJ2-1, with D perhaps TRBD2 (6 bases). The CDR3 protein is CASRTGAYNEQFF. CDR3 sequence (DNA): TGTGCCAGCAGAACGGGAGCCTACAATGAGCAGTTCTTC.